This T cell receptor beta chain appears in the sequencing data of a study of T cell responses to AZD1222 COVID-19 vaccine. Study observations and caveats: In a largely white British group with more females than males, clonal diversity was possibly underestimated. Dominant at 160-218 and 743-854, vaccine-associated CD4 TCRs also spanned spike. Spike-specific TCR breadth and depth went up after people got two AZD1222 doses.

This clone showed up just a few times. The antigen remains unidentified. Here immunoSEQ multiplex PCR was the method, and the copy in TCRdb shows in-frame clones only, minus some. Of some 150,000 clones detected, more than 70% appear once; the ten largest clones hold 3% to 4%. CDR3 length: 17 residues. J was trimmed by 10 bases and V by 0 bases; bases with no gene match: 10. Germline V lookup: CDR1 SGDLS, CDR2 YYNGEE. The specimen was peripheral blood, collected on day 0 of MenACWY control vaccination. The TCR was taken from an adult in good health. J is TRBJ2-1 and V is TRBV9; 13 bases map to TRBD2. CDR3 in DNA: TGTGCCAGCAGCGTAGGAAGGATGGGACTAGCGGGAAAAGAGCAGTTCTTC. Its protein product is CASSVGRMGLAGKEQFF. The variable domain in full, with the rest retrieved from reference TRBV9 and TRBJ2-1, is DSGVTQTPKHLITATGQRVTLRCSPRSGDLSVYWYQQSLDQGLQFLIQYYNGEERAKGNILERFSAQQFPDLHSELNLSSLELGDSALYFCASSVGRMGLAGKEQFFGPGTRLTVL.